The source of this T cell receptor beta chain is a study of spatial heterogeneity in lung cancer. TCRdb re-called the 5' RACE reads through MiXCR, storing one row per CDR3 protein. The table includes 20,000 to 25,000 distinct CDR3 sequences, 3.3% detected once. Germline assignment: CDR1 SNHLY and CDR2 FYNNEI. The CDR3 spans 15 residues. Trimming removed 1 base at V and 1 base at J, with 9 bases between. Regarding time point: sample taken at primary tumor resection. TCRs were sequenced from unsorted whole RNA of tumor, nontumor lung or PBMC. The donor population consisted of more than 55 patients with untreated, early-stage non-small cell lung cancer. This clonotype showed up many times.

The source of this sequence is a female donor with early-stage non-small cell lung cancer. The J gene is TRBJ2-3, the V gene TRBV2; D is possibly TRBD2 (5 bases). The sequenced sample was PBMCs, obtained at surgery. CDR3 DNA sequence: TGTGCCAGCAGTGAAGGTGGCGGGCGCACAGATACGCAGTATTTT. Translating it yields CASSEGGGRTDTQYF.